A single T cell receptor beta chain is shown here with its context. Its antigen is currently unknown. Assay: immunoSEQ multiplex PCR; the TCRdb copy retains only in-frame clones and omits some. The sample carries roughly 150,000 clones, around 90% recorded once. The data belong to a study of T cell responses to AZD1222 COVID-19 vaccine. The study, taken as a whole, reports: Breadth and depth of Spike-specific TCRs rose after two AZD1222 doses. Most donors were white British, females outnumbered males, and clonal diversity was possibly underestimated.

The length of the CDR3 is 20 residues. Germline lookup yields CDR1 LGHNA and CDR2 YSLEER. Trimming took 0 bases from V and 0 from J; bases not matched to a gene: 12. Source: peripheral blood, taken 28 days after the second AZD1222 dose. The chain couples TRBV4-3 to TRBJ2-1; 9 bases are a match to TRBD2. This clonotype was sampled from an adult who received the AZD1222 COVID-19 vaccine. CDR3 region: CASSQDRSEAGGSSYNEQFF. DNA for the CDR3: TGCGCCAGCAGCCAAGATCGAAGTGAGGCGGGGGGGTCCTCCTACAATGAGCAGTTCTTC.